Listed here is a single T cell receptor (beta chain). In TCRdb, the 5' RACE reads were re-called with MiXCR into one record per CDR3 protein. Seen here are tens of thousands of distinct CDR3 sequences, 12% observed once, and the top ten hold about 1.7%. This entry is derived from a study of early T cells in non-severe SARS-CoV-2 infection. Study-level information: Bulk RNA isolated from unsorted whole blood underwent sequencing; chains were not paired.

Unmatched junction bases numbered 7, after V lost 5 bases and J lost 5 bases. Germline V lookup: CDR1 MNHEY, CDR2 SVGEGT. The CDR3 sequence is 15 residues long. The chain recombines TRBV6-2 or TRBV6-3 with TRBJ2-2; 8 nucleotides match TRBD1. This receptor was taken from an adult who was a healthcare worker with PCR-confirmed SARS-CoV-2 infection or an uninfected control (not recorded which). Specimen: whole blood. This CDR3 reads CASSPPDRATGELFF. CDR3 coding DNA: TGTGCCAGCAGTCCCCCGGACAGGGCTACCGGGGAGCTGTTTTTT.